One sample yielded the 18 T cell receptor beta chains listed below, sequenced in a study of Ad26.COV2.S vaccination and SARS-CoV-2 variants. As for treatment: roughly 19 received Ad26.COV2.S at low or high dose, single or two shots; 5 received placebo; per-sample allocation not given. Material that was analyzed had been drawn on day 63 after the first vaccine or placebo injection. The assay was immunoSEQ multiplex PCR, and TCRdb's table has in-frame clones only and misses some. The sample has about 350,000 clones; about 85% are singletons. The material sequenced was peripheral blood, taken in a trial of Ad26.COV2.S vaccine versus placebo. The receptors come from a person aged 18-65 years who received the Ad26.COV2.S COVID-19 vaccine or a placebo.

The genes are TRBV29-1 and TRBJ2-2, with D maybe TRBD1 (6 bases). V was cut by 7 bases and J by 0 bases, with 12 bases left in between. This CDR3 is 14 amino acids long. The germline V gene has CDR1 SQVTM and CDR2 ANQGSEA. In DNA, the CDR3 is TGCAGCGCCACCGGGACAACGAACACCGGGGAGCTGTTTTTT. This encodes CSATGTTNTGELFF.

V usage is TRBV30 and J usage is TRBJ1-5, with D possibly being TRBD1 (6 bases). The germline V gene has CDR1 GTSNPN and CDR2 SVGIG (reference sequence). Trimming left V 5 bases short and J 2 bases short, with 19 bases between. CDR3 length: 16 residues. CDR3 nucleotide sequence: TGTGCCTGGGGAGACAGGCCTGGAAAGGGCAATCAGCCCCAGCATTTT. It is translated as CAWGDRPGKGNQPQHF.

This chain links TRBV6-2 or TRBV6-3 with TRBJ2-1; the match to TRBD1 covers 10 bases. CDR1 MNHEY and CDR2 SVGEGT come from the germline V gene. Trimming at V came to 6 bases and at J to 0 bases, leaving 5 bases not matched to a gene. This CDR3 is 16 amino acids long. The CDR3 sequence: CASSPGQGVSYNEQFF. As DNA, the CDR3 is TGTGCCAGCAGCCCCGGACAGGGGGTCTCCTACAATGAGCAGTTCTTC.

The J gene is TRBJ2-5, the V gene TRBV10-2; weak D call: TRBD2 (6 bases). CDR3 size: 13 residues. The V end was cut by 6 bases, the J end by 4 bases, with 12 bases between. The germline CDR1 and CDR2 sequences are WSHSY and SAAADI. CDR3 DNA: TGCGCCAGCAGCAGGGAGGTAGGAGAGACCCAGTACTTC. The encoded protein is CASSREVGETQYF.

The chain joins TRBV6-2 or TRBV6-3 to TRBJ2-2; TRBD2 matches 8 bases. Per the germline V gene, CDR1 is MNHEY and CDR2 is SVGEGT. This CDR3 spans 20 amino acids. Trimming took 5 bases from V and 0 from J; bases not matched to a gene: 17. The CDR3 loop is CASSPPTGYSGTTNTGELFF. The CDR3 nucleotides read TGTGCCAGCAGTCCGCCCACAGGGTATAGCGGGACCACGAACACCGGGGAGCTGTTTTTT.

This chain uses TRBV6-5 with TRBJ1-1; TRBD1 might be the D (5 bases). The CDR3 covers 15 residues. V was cut by 7 bases and J by 3 bases, with 18 bases left in between. Germline V gene lookup returns CDR1 MNHEY and CDR2 SVGAGI. The CDR3 loop reads CASTPEGRGDTEAFF. The CDR3 region has the DNA TGTGCCAGCACTCCGGAAGGGAGGGGAGACACTGAAGCTTTCTTT.

V is TRBV30 and J is TRBJ2-7, with 7 positions matching TRBD1. Unmatched junction bases numbered 4, after V lost 0 bases and J lost 2 bases. The V gene's germline CDR1 is GTSNPN and CDR2 SVGIG (reference sequence). This CDR3 contains 14 residues. CDR3 sequence (DNA): TGTGCCTGGAGTGTGGGCCAGGGGGCCTACGAGCAGTACTTC. Residues: CAWSVGQGAYEQYF.

This rearrangement joins TRBV5-1 to TRBJ2-2; 7 positions match TRBD1. CDR1 SGHRS and CDR2 YFSETQ come from the germline V gene. After removal of 0 bases from V and 4 bases from J, the junction contained 6 bases not matched to a gene. CDR3 length: 16 amino acids. CDR3: CASSLETGAATGELFF. CDR3 in DNA: TGCGCCAGCAGCTTGGAAACAGGGGCGGCCACCGGGGAGCTGTTTTTT.

V usage is TRBV21-1 and J usage is TRBJ2-3; no DNA check was done on the table's D call, TRBD2. TRBV21-1 is described as a pseudogene. This CDR3 contains 21 residues. CDR3 DNA sequence: TGTGCCAGCAGCAATCTCGTATTTGGTAGCGGGAGGGTTTCCCTTCCAGATACGCAGTATTTT. This gives the protein CASSNLVFGSGRVSLPDTQYF.

The chain has TRBV7-2 and TRBJ1-5; the D is unclear. The V end lost 4 bases, the J end lost 3 bases, and 10 bases lay between the germline ends. Germline V gene sequence: CDR1 SGHTA, CDR2 FQGNSA. The CDR3 sequence is 14 residues long. CDR3: CASSSDRDNQPQHF. The DNA of the CDR3 is TGTGCCAGCAGCTCCGACCGCGACAATCAGCCCCAGCATTTT.

V is TRBV2 and J is TRBJ2-1, with D possibly being TRBD1 (6 bases). CDR1 and CDR2 (germline): SNHLY, FYNNEI. This CDR3 is 14 amino acids long. The V gene lost 3 bases and the J gene lost 7 bases, with 13 bases spanning the gap. CDR3: CASSDGRGGNEQFF. CDR3 coding DNA: TGTGCCAGCAGTGACGGCAGGGGCGGGAATGAGCAGTTCTTC.

The chain carries TRBV7-2 and TRBJ1-1, with D perhaps TRBD1 (6 bases). The germline CDR1 and CDR2 sequences are SGHTA and FQGNSA. There are 17 residues in the CDR3. The V and J ends lost 5 bases and 1 base respectively, with 20 bases between them. The chain's CDR3 is CASSINIGGGGNTEAFF. The CDR3 DNA reads TGTGCCAGCAGCATCAATATAGGAGGGGGAGGGAACACTGAAGCTTTCTTT. The full variable domain, completed using reference TRBV7-2 and TRBJ1-1, is GAGVSQSPSNKVTEKGKDVELRCDPISGHTALYWYRQSLGQGLEFLIYFQGNSAPDKSGLPSDRFSAERTGGSVSTLTIQRTQQEDSAVYLCASSINIGGGGNTEAFFGQGTRLTVV.

This rearrangement joins TRBV6-5 to TRBJ2-5; weak D call: TRBD1 (6 bases). This CDR3 region has 13 residues. CDR1 is MNHEY, CDR2 SVGAGI, per germline. V was clipped by 5 bases and J by 5 bases, with 12 bases between them. The CDR3 loop is CASSISQGETQYF. As DNA, the CDR3 is TGTGCCAGCAGTATTTCACAGGGTGAGACCCAGTACTTC.

The chain is built from TRBV30 and TRBJ2-7, with TRBD2 as a possible D gene (5 bases). Trimming removed 2 bases at V and 3 bases at J, with 8 bases between. This CDR3 has 12 residues. The V gene's germline CDR1 is GTSNPN and CDR2 SVGIG (reference sequence). CDR3 sequence: CAWSTGNYEQYF. CDR3 bases: TGTGCCTGGAGTACGGGGAACTACGAGCAGTACTTC.

CDR3 nucleotides: TGTGCCAGCTCACCGCGGGACGACTCTTGGGGCTACACCTTC. Its protein product is CASSPRDDSWGYTF. The chain links TRBV18 to TRBJ1-2, with D perhaps matching TRBD1 (5 bases). Deletions cut 3 bases from V and 8 bases from J, with 16 bases between. Germline CDR1 reads KGHSH; CDR2 reads LQKENI. This CDR3 contains 14 residues. Complete variable domain (other parts from reference TRBV18 and TRBJ1-2): NAGVMQNPRHLVRRRGQEARLRCSPMKGHSHVYWYRQLPEEGLKFMVYLQKENIIDESGMPKERFSAEFPKEGPSILRIQQVVRGDSAAYFCASSPRDDSWGYTFGSGTRLTVV.

This clone turned up a few times. The sample has other DNA sequences that encode this CDR3 too. The chain uses TRBV18 and TRBJ1-1; D not resolved. Germline loops: CDR1 KGHSH, CDR2 LQKENI. Trimming stripped 6 bases from V and 1 base from J, with 9 bases between. CDR3 length equals 13 residues. The CDR3 here is CASSLDGNTEAFF. In DNA, the CDR3 is TGTGCCAGCTCTCTGGATGGGAACACTGAAGCTTTCTTT.

This chain connects TRBV9 to TRBJ2-2, with D possibly TRBD2 on 6 matching bases. The V and J ends lost 6 bases and 5 bases respectively, with 20 bases between them. The CDR3 is made up of 16 amino acids. Germline V gives CDR1 SGDLS, CDR2 YYNGEE. DNA of the CDR3: TGTGCCAGCACCAGGCGGGGCACTCCGGAAACCGGGGAGCTGTTTTTT. Residues: CASTRRGTPETGELFF.

The chain links TRBV21-1 to TRBJ1-1. TRBV21-1 is an annotated pseudogene. This CDR3 contains 15 residues. As DNA, the CDR3 is TGTGCCAGCAGCAAAGTAGGAGGGTGCAAGACTGAAGCTTTCTTT. The encoded protein is CASSKVGGCKTEAFF.